Listed below are T cell receptor beta chains from one sample, sequenced in a study of identical twins. A single record per CDR3 protein comes from TCRdb applying MiXCR to the 5' RACE reads. In the table there are approximately 600,000 distinct CDR3 sequences, just over 7% of which are singletons. These data are also associated with another study on yellow fever vaccine responses in identical twins.

The sequencing sample was made of PBMCs. These receptors came from a young woman in good health. Each CDR3 is given without its conserved first and last residue.

V	J	CDR3
TRBV24-1	TRBJ2-1	ATSDVRTGTGIHEQF
TRBV6-5	TRBJ2-1	ASSYSTIYHEQF
TRBV6-1	TRBJ1-1	ASSVDRYRAFV
TRBV27	TRBJ2-2	ASSLRGGRLF
TRBV12-3/TRBV12-4	TRBJ1-5	ASRKGTVNQPQH
TRBV3-1	TRBJ2-1	ASSLSSGRDFHNEQF
TRBV29-1	TRBJ1-1	SVERDSQAF
TRBV15	TRBJ2-6	ATSPGQSLSGANVLT
TRBV9	TRBJ1-3	ASSPPNRDIKDTIY
TRBV3-1	TRBJ2-1	ASSQEWTSGSSGNEQF
TRBV10-3	TRBJ2-5	AISEATGMETQY
TRBV20-1	TRBJ2-2	SARWTPIVGSTGELF
TRBV28	TRBJ2-5	ASRGRTQETQY
TRBV6-1	TRBJ1-1	ASSLSGSVNTEAF
TRBV10-3	TRBJ1-3	ATEDGNSGNTIY
TRBV7-2	TRBJ2-5	ASSLRYVGGGRETQY
TRBV4-1	TRBJ2-3	ASSPSAAETIRLDTQY
TRBV12-3/TRBV12-4	TRBJ2-3	ASSLEVRGDTQY
TRBV24-1	TRBJ2-7	ATSSESGEQY
TRBV28	TRBJ2-1	ASSGGIEQF
TRBV5-5	TRBJ2-2	ASSLGQGVYTGELF
TRBV20-1	TRBJ2-1	SARDWVSYNEQF
TRBV24-1	TRBJ2-1	ATSDRLWDEQF
TRBV14	TRBJ2-3	ASSQDLGAGTDTQY
TRBV12-3/TRBV12-4	TRBJ2-5	ASSAGQMAQY
TRBV7-3	TRBJ2-1	ASSLTRANSGRSDEQF
TRBV4-1	TRBJ1-4	ASSQMGRLNEKLF
TRBV9	TRBJ2-3	ASSEGGGVPHTQY
TRBV5-1	TRBJ2-5	ASSPLGEWGQETQY
TRBV5-1	TRBJ2-1	ASSPGTQIHEQF
TRBV5-1	TRBJ2-1	ASSLAPGLAMGEQF
TRBV28	TRBJ2-6	ASSTQQASSGANVLT
TRBV28	TRBJ1-1	ASSLLKTGTQNWRTEAF
TRBV12-3/TRBV12-4	TRBJ2-1	ASRPYSYNEQF
TRBV20-1	TRBJ2-2	SAIGSRTGELF
TRBV20-1	TRBJ2-1	SARDPASGLDNEQF
TRBV29-1	TRBJ1-1	SGGFQFANTEAF
TRBV12-3/TRBV12-4	TRBJ2-3	ASTWLQGTDTQY
TRBV12-3/TRBV12-4	TRBJ2-1	ASTHSSSSYNEQF
TRBV4-1	TRBJ2-4	ASSQDDLAKNIQY
TRBV5-1	TRBJ2-7	ASSLSTSGTDYYEQY
TRBV4-1	TRBJ2-7	ASSQQKESSYEQY
TRBV5-1	TRBJ1-1	ASSLEWGSGRNTEAF
TRBV11-2	TRBJ2-2	ASTWDRENTGELF
TRBV28	TRBJ2-2	ASILSGGPNTGELF